What follows are 4 T cell receptor beta chains derived from one specimen sequenced in a study of T cells after yellow fever vaccination. TCRdb redid the calling of the 5' RACE reads with MiXCR, one entry per CDR3 protein. The sample has approximately 550,000 distinct CDR3 sequences; under 25% are singletons. The sequencing here drew on PBMCs, taken 15 days after the yellow fever booster vaccination. These receptors came from a man aged 25-45 years who received the YFV17D yellow fever vaccine.

This clonotype was counted only a few times. This chain connects TRBV7-9 to TRBJ2-7; TRBD1 or TRBD2 may be the D gene (5 bases each). This CDR3 spans 17 amino acids. V was pared by 0 bases and J by 0 bases, with 15 bases between. CDR1 is SEHNR, CDR2 FQNEAQ, per germline (reference sequence). The CDR3 loop is CASSLAGAWGVSYEQYF. The CDR3 DNA sequence: TGTGCCAGCAGCTTAGCCGGGGCCTGGGGAGTCTCCTACGAGCAGTACTTC.

In this sample, this clonotype turned up once. The rearrangement joins TRBV7-2 to TRBJ2-3; 9 bases are shared with TRBD1. Unmatched junction bases numbered 7, after V lost 5 bases and J lost 4 bases. The CDR3 consists of 15 residues. Germline V gene sequence: CDR1 SGHTA, CDR2 FQGNSA. CDR3: CASSLQGASADTQYF. The CDR3 region has the DNA TGTGCCAGCAGCCTACAGGGGGCTTCAGCAGATACGCAGTATTTT.

This clonotype has a handful of counts. This chain connects TRBV20-1 to TRBJ1-2, with no clear D. Germline-derived CDR1 and CDR2 are DFQATT and SNEGSKA (reference sequence). V lost 0 bases and J 7 bases, leaving 18 bases between the germline ends. This CDR3 contains 15 residues. The CDR3 spells CSARDPAGRLGGYTF. The CDR3, as DNA: TGCAGTGCTAGAGATCCAGCCGGGCGGTTGGGTGGCTACACCTTC.

The genes are TRBV20-1 and TRBJ2-7, with 7 bases that match TRBD2. V lost 3 bases to trimming and J lost 4 bases; unmatched junction nucleotides: 9. This CDR3 region has 14 residues. Germline V CDR1 and CDR2: DFQATT, SNEGSKA (reference sequence). CDR3 sequence reads: CSASAPLAPYEQYF. CDR3 nucleotide sequence: TGCAGTGCTAGCGCCCCACTAGCGCCATACGAGCAGTACTTC.